This T cell receptor beta chain comes out of a study of blood T cell repertoires in COVID-19. Study-level information: Collection of acute and convalescent COVID-19 samples took place in the United States, Italy and Spain. T cells, B-cell-depleted T cells, or PBMCs provided the cDNA or gDNA that served as material.

Sequencing used immunoSEQ multiplex PCR; TCRdb keeps in-frame clones, though not all of them. Of approximately 180,000 clones in the sample, 87% were seen once. The CDR3 is made up of 15 amino acids. Per the germline V gene, CDR1 is SGHNT and CDR2 is YENEEA. After removal of 5 bases from V and 0 bases from J, the junction contained 4 bases not matched to a gene. This clone showed up just a few times. The identical CDR3 is also encoded by other nucleotide sequences in the sample. The chain combines TRBV11-3 with TRBJ2-3; 8 bases line up with TRBD2. This sequence was found in a woman in her 50s with acute or convalescent COVID-19. Source material: peripheral blood. The CDR3 protein is CASSLRGGSTDTQYF. CDR3 in DNA: TGTGCCAGCAGCCTTCGGGGGGGAAGCACAGATACGCAGTATTTT.